This T cell receptor (beta chain) comes out of a study of PD-L1 blockade in urothelial cancer. Study at large: Blood was subjected to analysis at 3 weeks (second dose) and 6 weeks following treatment start. Whole-study results and caveats: Pretreatment peripheral blood TCR clonality that fell below the median predicted better survival among the patients studied.

Time point here: pretreatment peripheral blood. CDR3 length equals 15 residues. Germline-derived CDR1 and CDR2 are LNHDA and SQIVND (reference sequence). The trim removed 4 bases at V and 6 bases at J, leaving 2 bases unmatched. Regarding this clone: Its antigen remains unknown.

Clones were sequenced by immunoSEQ multiplex PCR, and TCRdb holds only the in-frame ones, with some missing. The sample lists approximately 52,000 clones, approximately 81% occurring once. The TCR sequence derives from a man in his 70s with urothelial cancer. The chain employs TRBV19 and TRBJ2-1; 14 nucleotides align to TRBD2. The sample was PBMCs, taken around atezolizumab (anti-PD-L1) treatment. This chain's CDR3 is CASSRLAGGPNEQFF. In DNA, the CDR3 is TGTGCCAGTAGTAGACTAGCGGGAGGGCCCAATGAGCAGTTCTTC. The full variable domain, in which reference TRBV19 and TRBJ2-1 provide the parts outside the CDR3, is DGGITQSPKYLFRKEGQNVTLSCEQNLNHDAMYWYRQDPGQGLRLIYYSQIVNDFQKGDIAEGYSVSREKKESFPLTVTSAQKNPTAFYLCASSRLAGGPNEQFFGPGTRLTVL.